A selection of T cell receptor beta chains follows, all from one sample in a study of T cells after somatic rescue of genetic block. Assay: immunoSEQ multiplex PCR; the TCRdb copy retains only in-frame clones and omits some. The repertoire has under 150,000 clones, around nine tenths of them found once; the top ten carry less than 1.5%. Specimen: peripheral blood mononuclear cells (PBMCs). The source is a woman younger than 30. CDR3s leave out the opening cysteine and the closing phenylalanine or tryptophan. D genes are given only for firm matches.

>TRBV4-1|NA
ASSQAYNEQF
>TRBV7-6|TRBD2
ASSLLAGGQVRNEQF
>TRBV4-3|NA
ASSQEQADTQY
>TRBV2|TRBD2
ASSAGGVATDTQY
>TRBV4-2|NA
ASSQGQGGTGELF
>TRBV4-1|NA
ASSQNTGRAWEAF
>TRBV29-1|NA
SVDMDQGIGYT
>TRBV18|NA
ASSPPDLGGYGYT
>TRBV9|NA
ASSGNRMISGNTIY
>TRBV10-3|NA
AISESSARRGRAF
>TRBV4-3|NA
ASSQDWGAGANVLT
>TRBV30|NA
AWSLARNEKLF
>TRBV19|TRBD1
ASSISDRGRYEQY
>TRBV7-7|TRBD1
ASSRTGLRETQY
>TRBV28|NA
ASSLRGFTYEQY
>TRBV9|TRBD2
ASSVAVSGVGNYEQY
>TRBV7-2|NA
ASSLGGRGALNEQF
>TRBV18|NA
ASRGSNSSGYGYT
>TRBV5-1|NA
ASSWTAGSYEQY
>TRBV4-3|NA
ASSQVLGAGNTIY